This TCR beta chain was recorded in a study of graft-versus-host responses after intestinal transplantation. Study as a whole: Grafts were multivisceral, liver-intestinal, or isolated intestinal. Every transplant recipient was induced with anti-thymocyte globulin, then maintained on tacrolimus and steroids for about 3 years. Study outcomes and limitations: Early post-transplant HvG declines were associated with peak circulating GvH clone levels. The authors found GvH clones in recipient marrow, some appearing first in ileum or blood.

With respect to this clone: Its cognate antigen is unknown.

Germline lookup yields CDR1 WSHSY and CDR2 SAAADI. V lost 3 bases, J lost 12 bases, and 7 bases stayed unmatched. The CDR3 has 12 residues. Sequenced by immunoSEQ multiplex PCR; TCRdb stores in-frame clones only, minus some. This table holds under 80,000 clones, 92% found once. The receptor was derived from a human patient who received an intestinal transplant, so some T cells may come from the graft donor. The V gene is TRBV10-2, the J gene TRBJ2-7; TRBD2 agrees at 8 bases. Sequenced material: PBMCs, taken 98 days after intestinal transplantation. The CDR3 spells CASSDSGIRGYF. The CDR3 bases are TGCGCCAGCAGTGATAGCGGGATTAGGGGGTACTTC.